Below, 23 T cell receptor beta chains from the same sample are listed, as sequenced in a study of OX40 agonist ivuxolimab in advanced cancers. TCRdb's copy holds only in-frame clones and misses some; the assay was immunoSEQ multiplex PCR. The sample contains 84,000 or so clones, about 90% of which appear only once. The sequences come from CD4+ or CD8+ T cells sorted from blood, collected in a trial of the OX40 agonist ivuxolimab. Source of these receptors: an adult with an advanced solid tumor such as melanoma, head and neck, liver or kidney cancer.

The chain links TRBV7-3 to TRBJ2-3, with TRBD2 matching 13 bases. The CDR3 is 15 residues long. J gave up 6 bases and V 5 bases, and 5 bases lay outside the gene matches. The germline V gene has CDR1 SGHTA and CDR2 FQGTGA. The CDR3 spells CASSLGLAGRDTQYF. In DNA form, the CDR3 reads TGTGCCAGCAGCCTGGGACTAGCGGGGCGTGATACGCAGTATTTT.

The rearrangement joins TRBV5-1 to TRBJ1-1; D is perhaps TRBD1 (5 bases). CDR3 length: 15 amino acids. CDR1 SGHRS and CDR2 YFSETQ come from the germline V gene. V was trimmed by 6 bases and J by 2 bases, leaving 17 bases between them. The CDR3 nucleotides are TGCGCCAGCACCCCCACCGCGGGGCCCAACACTGAAGCTTTCTTT. Its protein is CASTPTAGPNTEAFF.

The rearrangement joins TRBV27 to TRBJ2-3; D not certain. The V end lost 4 bases, the J end lost 3 bases, and 14 bases lay between the germline ends. Germline CDR1 is MNHEY and CDR2 is SMNVEV (reference sequence). This CDR3 comprises 15 residues. The CDR3 nucleotides read TGTGCCAGCAGTTCCGCGCCTGGCTATACAGATACGCAGTATTTT. This sequence encodes CASSSAPGYTDTQYF.

V and J are TRBV5-1 and TRBJ1-1; 10 bases are a match to TRBD1. The V and J ends lost 0 bases and 7 bases, in that order; junction bases with no gene match: 6. Per the germline V gene, CDR1 is SGHRS and CDR2 is YFSETQ. The CDR3 contains 15 residues. The CDR3 is CASSLGAGTGVEAFF. The DNA of the CDR3 is TGCGCCAGCAGCTTGGGAGCCGGGACAGGGGTTGAAGCTTTCTTT. The full variable domain, completed using reference TRBV5-1 and TRBJ1-1, is KAGVTQTPRYLIKTRGQQVTLSCSPISGHRSVSWYQQTPGQGLQFLFEYFSETQRNKGNFPGRFSGRQFSNSRSEMNVSTLELGDSALYLCASSLGAGTGVEAFFGQGTRLTVV.

V is TRBV5-4 and J is TRBJ1-4; TRBD1 aligns across 7 bases. CDR3 size: 15 residues. Per the germline V gene, CDR1 is SGHNT and CDR2 is YYREEE (reference sequence). J gave up 8 bases and V 2 bases, and 9 bases lay outside the gene matches. As DNA, the CDR3 is TGTGCCAGCAGCTTAACAGGGGAATGGAAAGAAAAACTGTTTTTT. As protein: CASSLTGEWKEKLFF.

The chain uses TRBV6-5 and TRBJ1-4; D not certain. The CDR3 covers 14 residues. The germline V and J ends were trimmed by 6 bases and 3 bases, with 11 bases remaining between them. From germline, CDR1 is MNHEY and CDR2 SVGAGI. CDR3 coding DNA: TGTGCCAGCAGCCGCTGGTACGCTAATGAAAAACTGTTTTTT. It codes for CASSRWYANEKLFF.

V gene TRBV11-2 combines with J gene TRBJ1-1, with D tentatively TRBD1 (5 bases). V shed 0 bases and J shed 1 base, with 9 bases lying between them. The CDR3 has 15 amino acids. Germline CDR1 reads SGHAT; CDR2 reads FQNNGV. CDR3 DNA: TGTGCCAGCAGCTTAGATCCAGGGTGGAACACTGAAGCTTTCTTT. Translating gives CASSLDPGWNTEAFF.

This chain connects TRBV6-1 to TRBJ2-6; D ambiguous. CDR3 length equals 14 residues. Germline V lookup: CDR1 MNHNS, CDR2 SASEGT. V was pared by 3 bases and J by 3 bases, with 6 bases between. CDR3 DNA sequence: TGTGCCAGCAGTGAGGGTTTTGGGGCCAACGTCCTGACTTTC. Its translation: CASSEGFGANVLTF.

The gene calls are TRBV6-1 and TRBJ2-7; TRBD2 matches at 7 bases. From germline, CDR1 is MNHNS and CDR2 SASEGT. This CDR3 region has 14 residues. V gave up 7 bases and J gave up 1 base; unmatched junction bases: 7. The CDR3 is CASTPSGASYEQYF. CDR3 DNA: TGTGCCAGCACTCCTAGCGGTGCGTCCTACGAGCAGTACTTC.

The sample holds one count of this clone. The rearrangement uses TRBV2 and TRBJ2-7, with D tentatively TRBD1 (6 bases). Germline assignment: CDR1 SNHLY and CDR2 FYNNEI. V dropped 6 bases and J dropped 0 bases, with 9 bases sitting between them. This CDR3 has 13 residues. The CDR3 DNA reads TGTGCCAGCAGCCGGGACAACTCCTACGAGCAGTACTTC. Amino acids: CASSRDNSYEQYF.

This clone was picked up one time. The V gene is TRBV10-3, the J gene TRBJ2-1, with 10 bases matching TRBD2. Germline assignment: CDR1 ENHRY and CDR2 SYGVKD. There are 15 residues in the CDR3. V gave up 8 bases and J gave up 7 bases; unmatched junction bases: 11. The CDR3, as DNA: TGTGCCATCCGAGGTCTGTCTAGCGGGGGTAATGAGCAGTTCTTC. Translating it yields CAIRGLSSGGNEQFF.

The chain has TRBV7-9 and TRBJ1-4; D gene ambiguous. CDR1 and CDR2 from the germline V gene are SEHNR and FQNEAQ (reference sequence). This CDR3 is built from 15 residues. With 6 bases removed from V and 0 bases from J, the gap between germline ends came to 11 bases. The CDR3 sequence: CASRPTTATNEKLFF. Here the CDR3 DNA reads TGTGCCAGCAGGCCTACTACTGCAACTAATGAAAAACTGTTTTTT.

This chain links TRBV29-1 with TRBJ1-1; D is unclear. Trimming cost V 3 bases and J 4 bases, with 9 bases left between them. CDR1 is SQVTM, CDR2 ANQGSEA, per germline. The CDR3 loop spans 12 amino acids. The CDR3 protein is CSVEIGGTEAFF. The CDR3 region has the DNA TGCAGCGTTGAGATCGGTGGCACTGAAGCTTTCTTT.

CDR3 protein: CASRLDSPYEQYF. In nucleotides, the CDR3 is TGTGCCAGCAGATTGGACAGCCCCTACGAGCAGTACTTC. The V gene is TRBV28, the J gene TRBJ2-7, with D perhaps matching TRBD1 (6 bases). Germline V gives CDR1 MDHEN, CDR2 SYDVKM. CDR3 length: 13 residues. V gave up 6 bases and J gave up 2 bases, with 11 bases separating them.

The chain couples TRBV7-7 to TRBJ2-5; 7 nucleotides match TRBD2. The CDR3 consists of 15 residues. Germline lookup yields CDR1 SSHAT and CDR2 FNYEAQ (reference sequence). V dropped 1 base and J dropped 5; count of bases not matched to a gene: 7. The DNA of the CDR3 is TGTGCCAGCAGCTTAGGAGTCAGGGAGGGGGAGACCCAGTACTTC. This codes for CASSLGVREGETQYF.

The chain uses TRBV7-9 and TRBJ2-1, with 7 positions matching TRBD2. The CDR3 loop spans 19 amino acids. Germline values: CDR1 SEHNR, CDR2 FQNEAQ (reference sequence). Trimming took 3 bases from V and 0 from J; bases not matched to a gene: 14. CDR3 sequence (DNA): TGTGCCAGCAGCTTTCCCCAGGCGAGTAGCGGGTTCTCCTACAATGAGCAGTTCTTC. As protein: CASSFPQASSGFSYNEQFF.

The chain joins TRBV18 to TRBJ2-3, with 9 bases aligning to TRBD2. This CDR3 region has 17 residues. V lost 6 bases, J lost 2 bases, and 12 bases stayed unmatched. CDR1 is KGHSH and CDR2 is LQKENI in the germline V gene. In DNA, the CDR3 is TGTGCCAGCTCTCAACCGCGTCTAGCGGGATTCACAGATACGCAGTATTTT. Its translation is CASSQPRLAGFTDTQYF.

The chain combines TRBV15 with TRBJ2-6; the match to TRBD1 covers 7 bases. The germline gives CDR1 LNHNV, CDR2 YYDKDF (reference sequence). The CDR3 extends over 20 amino acids. V lost 5 bases, J lost 0 bases, and 16 bases stayed unmatched. For the CDR3, the DNA is TGTGCCACCAGCCCCAGGGGCCACGGGACAGTAATCTCTGGGGCCAACGTCCTGACTTTC. Amino acids: CATSPRGHGTVISGANVLTF.

The V call is TRBV5-1, the J call TRBJ2-7; the match to TRBD1 covers 8 bases. The CDR3 is 14 residues long. The V gene end was trimmed by 0 bases and the J gene end by 6 bases; junction bases not matched to a gene: 5. Germline V gene sequence: CDR1 SGHRS, CDR2 YFSETQ. The CDR3 nucleotides are TGCGCCAGCAGCTTGGATGGACAGGGCACCGAGCAGTACTTC. Translating it yields CASSLDGQGTEQYF.

The V gene is TRBV2, the J gene TRBJ2-3; 10 nucleotides agree with TRBD2. This CDR3 has 15 amino acids. Looked up from germline, CDR1 is SNHLY and CDR2 is FYNNEI. J gave up 5 bases and V 4 bases, and 6 bases lay outside the gene matches. The chain's CDR3 is CASSAGAGGIDTQYF. For the CDR3, the DNA is TGTGCCAGCAGTGCAGGAGCGGGAGGGATAGATACGCAGTATTTT.

This chain joins TRBV9 and TRBJ2-5; TRBD2 matches at 10 bases. The V and J ends lost 5 bases and 4 bases, in that order; junction bases with no gene match: 8. The germline gives CDR1 SGDLS, CDR2 YYNGEE. The CDR3 contains 15 residues. As DNA, the CDR3 is TGTGCCAGCAGTGGTTTAGCGGGAGGAGCAGAGACCCAGTACTTC. Its protein is CASSGLAGGAETQYF.

The genes are TRBV13 and TRBJ2-3; 7 nucleotides line up with TRBD1. Germline V gene sequence: CDR1 PRHDT, CDR2 FYEKMQ (reference sequence). Losses at the gene ends were 5 bases for V and 0 bases for J; bases not matched to a gene: 14. The CDR3 runs to 18 residues. The CDR3 sequence is CASSPRDSAISSTDTQYF. CDR3 nucleotide sequence: TGTGCCAGCAGCCCCCGGGACAGCGCTATATCTAGCACAGATACGCAGTATTTT.

The chain joins TRBV7-9 to TRBJ2-4; the D is unclear. The CDR3 spans 17 residues. Germline values: CDR1 SEHNR, CDR2 FQNEAQ (reference sequence). Trimming left V 1 base short and J 1 base short, with 14 bases between. CDR3 DNA sequence: TGTGCCAGCAGCTTAGAAGGGTTTGGCAGGGCCAAAAACATTCAGTACTTC. This codes for CASSLEGFGRAKNIQYF. The whole variable domain, remainder taken from reference TRBV7-9 and TRBJ2-4, is DTGVSQNPRHKITKRGQNVTFRCDPISEHNRLYWYRQTLGQGPEFLTYFQNEAQLEKSRLLSDRFSAERPKGSFSTLEIQRTEQGDSAMYLCASSLEGFGRAKNIQYFGAGTRLSVL.